This T cell receptor beta chain was documented in a study of Ad26.COV2.S vaccination and SARS-CoV-2 variants. About the research overall: The donor participated in the COV1001 trial, in its Ad26.COV2.S arm. Study conclusions and caveats: Vaccinees reportedly had broad spike-specific CD8+ and CD4+ T cell responses. Breadth and depth estimates from TCRs may understate total T cell responses.

Treatment: about 20 received Ad26.COV2.S at low or high dose, single or two shots; several received placebo; per-sample allocation not given. Samples came from day 63 after the first vaccine or placebo injection. In regard to this clone: Its antigen is unknown.

Trimming removed 6 bases from V and 2 bases from J; junction bases left unmatched: 4. The germline gives CDR1 MDHEN, CDR2 SYDVKM. This CDR3 spans 14 amino acids. Libraries were prepared by immunoSEQ multiplex PCR; TCRdb keeps only in-frame clonotypes and omits some of them. In the table there are a few hundred thousand clones, approximately 90% of which are singletons. The chain has TRBV28 and TRBJ1-3; TRBD1 matches at 7 bases. The sample consisted of peripheral blood, taken in a trial of Ad26.COV2.S vaccine versus placebo. The sequence derives from a person aged 18-65 years who received the Ad26.COV2.S COVID-19 vaccine or a placebo. The CDR3 is CASRPGTAGNTIYF. CDR3 in DNA: TGTGCCAGCAGGCCGGGGACAGCTGGAAACACCATATATTTT.